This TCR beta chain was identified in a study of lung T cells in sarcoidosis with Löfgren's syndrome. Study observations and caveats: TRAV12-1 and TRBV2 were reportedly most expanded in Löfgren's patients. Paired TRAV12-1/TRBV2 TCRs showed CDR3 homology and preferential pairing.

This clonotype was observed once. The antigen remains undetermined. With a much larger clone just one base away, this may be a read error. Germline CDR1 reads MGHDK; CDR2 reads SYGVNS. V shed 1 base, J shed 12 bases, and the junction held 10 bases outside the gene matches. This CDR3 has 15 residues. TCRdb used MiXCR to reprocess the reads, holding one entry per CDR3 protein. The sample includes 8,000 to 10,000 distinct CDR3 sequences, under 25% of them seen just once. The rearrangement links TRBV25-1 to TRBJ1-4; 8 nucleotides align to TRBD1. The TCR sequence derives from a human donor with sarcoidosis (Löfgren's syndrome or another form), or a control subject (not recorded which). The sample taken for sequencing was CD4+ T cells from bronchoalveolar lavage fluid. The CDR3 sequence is CASSEFGTGGEELFF. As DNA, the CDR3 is TGTGCCAGCAGTGAATTCGGGACAGGAGGGGAAGAACTGTTTTTT.